One sample yielded the 23 T cell receptor beta chains listed below, sequenced in a study of OX40 agonist ivuxolimab in advanced cancers. Generated by immunoSEQ multiplex PCR, the TCRdb table keeps only in-frame clones and is missing some. The data show tens of thousands of clones, 82% seen once. The input for sequencing was CD4+ or CD8+ T cells sorted from blood, taken in a trial of the OX40 agonist ivuxolimab. The receptors stem from an adult with an advanced solid tumor such as melanoma, head and neck, liver or kidney cancer.

The chain uses TRBV5-4 and TRBJ1-2; D may be TRBD1 (6 bases). CDR3 length: 15 residues. The V and J ends lost 6 bases and 4 bases respectively, with 19 bases between them. The V gene's germline CDR1 is SGHNT and CDR2 YYREEE (reference sequence). The CDR3 region has the DNA TGTGCCAGCACCTGGTGGGGGCTCCCTTCCTATGGCTACACCTTC. It is translated as CASTWWGLPSYGYTF.

The chain recombines TRBV4-1 with TRBJ2-3, with unresolved D. The germline V and J ends were trimmed by 4 bases and 0 bases, with 11 bases remaining between them. CDR3 length: 15 residues. Germline V gives CDR1 MGHRA, CDR2 YSYEKL. For the CDR3, the DNA is TGCGCCAGCAGCCCCCTGGCGCCTAGCACAGATACGCAGTATTTT. It encodes CASSPLAPSTDTQYF.

This clone showed up just a few times. The chain links TRBV28 to TRBJ2-7; D call uncertain. The V gene's germline CDR1 is MDHEN and CDR2 SYDVKM. This CDR3 region has 11 residues. V was pared by 3 bases and J by 4 bases, with 4 bases between. The CDR3 nucleotides are TGTGCCAGCAGTTTGTTTTACGAGCAGTACTTC. It codes for CASSLFYEQYF.

The J gene is TRBJ2-3, the V gene TRBV6-5; no clear D. Germline-derived CDR1 and CDR2 are MNHEY and SVGAGI. The CDR3 runs to 16 residues. The V gene lost 0 bases and the J gene lost 2 bases, with 12 bases spanning the gap. CDR3 amino acids: CASSYSSRGPTDTQYF. In DNA form, the CDR3 reads TGTGCCAGCAGTTACTCGTCCCGTGGGCCCACAGATACGCAGTATTTT.

This clone was detected a few times. The chain links TRBV18 to TRBJ2-3, with 7 bases aligning to TRBD2. This CDR3 is 16 amino acids long. CDR1 and CDR2 from the germline V gene are KGHSH and LQKENI. Germline trimming cut 3 bases from V and 2 bases from J; bases unmatched to any gene: 8. Here the CDR3 reads CASSPIPTSDTDTQYF. CDR3 nucleotides: TGTGCCAGCTCACCGATCCCCACTAGCGACACAGATACGCAGTATTTT.

The genes are TRBV11-3 and TRBJ2-7, with TRBD1 identical over 11 bases. V dropped 6 bases and J dropped 6; count of bases not matched to a gene: 10. The CDR3 is 15 residues long. Germline lookup yields CDR1 SGHNT and CDR2 YENEEA. In DNA form, the CDR3 reads TGTGCCAGCAGTCATCGCCGGGACAGGGGGTTCGAGCAGTACTTC. Its protein product is CASSHRRDRGFEQYF.

The chain joins TRBV7-2 to TRBJ2-1; D gene ambiguous. This CDR3 contains 13 residues. Germline V gene lookup returns CDR1 SGHTA and CDR2 FQGNSA. V gave up 2 bases and J gave up 6 bases, with 8 bases separating them. CDR3 DNA: TGTGCCAGCAGCTTAAGGGCCGCCAATGAGCAGTTCTTC. Amino acid sequence: CASSLRAANEQFF.

The chain employs TRBV9 and TRBJ2-3; D possibly corresponds to TRBD2 (6 bases). The CDR3 is 18 amino acids. Trimming removed 4 bases from V and 5 bases from J, with 26 bases in between. The germline V gene encodes CDR1 SGDLS and CDR2 YYNGEE. CDR3 residues: CASSQINEGGRRVDTQYF. DNA of the CDR3: TGTGCCAGCAGCCAAATCAATGAGGGAGGTCGTAGAGTAGATACGCAGTATTTT. Looking up the rest from reference TRBV9 and TRBJ2-3 gives the full variable domain: DSGVTQTPKHLITATGQRVTLRCSPRSGDLSVYWYQQSLDQGLQFLIQYYNGEERAKGNILERFSAQQFPDLHSELNLSSLELGDSALYFCASSQINEGGRRVDTQYFGPGTRLTVL.

This clone was observed once. This rearrangement joins TRBV15 to TRBJ2-6, with D maybe TRBD2 (6 bases). Germline lookup yields CDR1 LNHNV and CDR2 YYDKDF (reference sequence). The V end lost 3 bases, the J end lost 4 bases, and 10 bases lay between the germline ends. CDR3 length equals 15 residues. DNA of the CDR3: TGTGCCACCAGCAGCCGGGGGTCCGGGGCCAACGTCCTGACTTTC. It specifies CATSSRGSGANVLTF.

The chain has TRBV19 and TRBJ2-4, with D tentatively TRBD1 (5 bases). The V end lost 0 bases, the J end lost 0 bases, and 9 bases lay between the germline ends. There are 16 residues in the CDR3. CDR1 and CDR2 from the germline V gene are LNHDA and SQIVND (reference sequence). The CDR3 loop is CASSIDLRGAKNIQYF. The CDR3 DNA reads as TGTGCCAGTAGTATAGACTTAAGGGGAGCCAAAAACATTCAGTACTTC.

The rearrangement joins TRBV23-1 to TRBJ1-6; 8 positions agree with TRBD1. TRBV23-1 is classed as an ORF, of uncertain function. V lost 3 bases and J lost 7; bases outside the gene matches: 8. The CDR3 has 16 residues. CDR3 region: CASSHFPGQANSPLHF. The CDR3 nucleotides are TGCGCCAGCAGTCATTTCCCGGGACAGGCAAATTCACCCCTCCACTTT.

This rearrangement joins TRBV5-1 to TRBJ1-1; a possible D gene is TRBD1 (6 bases). V was trimmed by 0 bases and J by 3 bases, leaving 15 bases between them. Germline CDR1 is SGHRS and CDR2 is YFSETQ. This CDR3 region has 16 residues. The CDR3 sequence: CASSLGGRGLYTEAFF. The CDR3 DNA sequence: TGCGCCAGCAGCTTGGGGGGGCGCGGGCTATACACTGAAGCTTTCTTT.

This clone was counted once. The rearrangement links TRBV7-2 to TRBJ1-2; no reliable D call. From germline, CDR1 is SGHTA and CDR2 FQGNSA. Trimming took off 2 bases at V and 0 bases at J, with 16 bases between the two ends. The CDR3 runs 17 residues. CDR3 coding DNA: TGTGCCAGCAGCTTAAGGGAGGCAATCCGAGCTAACTATGGCTACACCTTC. It specifies CASSLREAIRANYGYTF.

The chain combines TRBV11-2 with TRBJ2-1; 7 bases line up with TRBD2. The CDR3 is made up of 14 amino acids. The V segment lost 5 bases and the J segment 6 bases; nucleotides outside the gene matches: 7. Germline CDR1 is SGHAT and CDR2 is FQNNGV. CDR3 loop: CASSLSGTINEQFF. DNA of the CDR3: TGTGCCAGCAGCCTGTCCGGGACTATCAATGAGCAGTTCTTC.

The V call is TRBV10-3, the J call TRBJ1-1; D unclear. Germline CDR1 ENHRY, CDR2 SYGVKD. The ends were cut back, 0 bases at V and 3 bases at J, with 11 bases in the middle. This CDR3 is built from 15 residues. The CDR3 protein is CAISESGVGYTEAFF. The CDR3 region has the DNA TGTGCCATCAGTGAGTCCGGGGTTGGTTACACTGAAGCTTTCTTT.

The chain is built from TRBV7-9 and TRBJ2-5; the D call may be TRBD1 or TRBD2 (5 bases each). The germline V gene encodes CDR1 SEHNR and CDR2 FQNEAQ (reference sequence). Trimming removed 1 base from V and 7 bases from J, with 13 bases in between. This CDR3 has 14 residues. In nucleotides, the CDR3 is TGTGCCAGCAGCTTAGGGGGGACGGTGGGGACCCAGTACTTC. It codes for CASSLGGTVGTQYF.

The chain couples TRBV2 to TRBJ2-6; no reliable D call. There are 17 residues in the CDR3. Trimming took 5 bases from V and 4 from J, leaving 18 bases between them. CDR1 and CDR2 from the germline V gene are SNHLY and FYNNEI. The DNA for the CDR3 is TGTGCCAGCAGTCCAGCCTCTTGGGCGGAGGGGGCCAACGTCCTGACTTTC. This gives the protein CASSPASWAEGANVLTF.

The V gene is TRBV12-5, the J gene TRBJ2-6; either TRBD1 or TRBD2 may fit D (5 bases each). This CDR3 spans 18 amino acids. Germline V gene sequence: CDR1 LGHNT, CDR2 FRNRAP. V was cut by 3 bases and J by 1 base, with 16 bases left in between. The DNA for the CDR3 is TGTGCTAGTGGTTTTGCCGGGGCATATTTTTCTGGGGCCAACGTCCTGACTTTC. It codes for CASGFAGAYFSGANVLTF.

The chain carries TRBV11-2 and TRBJ2-7; no reliable D call. The CDR3 totals 12 residues. CDR1 SGHAT and CDR2 FQNNGV come from the germline V gene. Trimming took off 5 bases at V and 0 bases at J, with 5 bases between the two ends. CDR3 DNA sequence: TGTGCCAGCAGCGGGGACTCCTACGAGCAGTACTTC. This sequence encodes CASSGDSYEQYF. Variable domain in full (rest from reference TRBV11-2 and TRBJ2-7): EAGVAQSPRYKIIEKRQSVAFWCNPISGHATLYWYQQILGQGPKLLIQFQNNGVVDDSQLPKDRFSAERLKGVDSTLKIQPAKLEDSAVYLCASSGDSYEQYFGPGTRLTVT.

The chain employs TRBV9 and TRBJ2-1; TRBD2 aligns across 15 bases. Germline trimming cut 5 bases from V and 9 bases from J; bases unmatched to any gene: 6. The CDR3 extends over 15 amino acids. The germline CDR1 and CDR2 sequences are SGDLS and YYNGEE. CDR3 nucleotide sequence: TGTGCCAGCAGTCCGGGACTAGCGGGAGGAACTGAGCAGTTCTTC. It codes for CASSPGLAGGTEQFF.

The genes are TRBV5-1 and TRBJ2-5; D unclear. Trimming left V 0 bases short and J 1 base short, with 7 bases between. CDR1 and CDR2 (germline): SGHRS, YFSETQ. The CDR3 loop spans 14 amino acids. As DNA, the CDR3 is TGCGCCAGCAGCTTGGGCCAGGTCCAAGAGACCCAGTACTTC. It yields the protein CASSLGQVQETQYF.

This clone has more than one count but fewer than ten. This chain links TRBV6-6 with TRBJ1-1; 7 bases agree with TRBD1. The junction had 9 bases not matched to a gene; V was cut back by 5 bases and J by 3 bases. CDR1 MNHNY and CDR2 SVGAGI come from the germline V gene (reference sequence). This CDR3 spans 15 amino acids. The CDR3 region is CASSGTQGLHTEAFF. In DNA, the CDR3 is TGTGCCAGCAGTGGAACACAGGGGTTACACACTGAAGCTTTCTTT.

The genes are TRBV5-1 and TRBJ2-3, with 7 bases lining up with TRBD1. The CDR3 is made up of 12 amino acids. The germline CDR1 and CDR2 sequences are SGHRS and YFSETQ. V lost 5 bases, J lost 6 bases, and 3 bases stayed unmatched. This CDR3 reads CASRTGSDTQYF. Written as DNA, the CDR3 is TGCGCCAGCAGGACAGGGTCGGATACGCAGTATTTT. The full variable domain, its missing parts supplied by reference TRBV5-1 and TRBJ2-3, is KAGVTQTPRYLIKTRGQQVTLSCSPISGHRSVSWYQQTPGQGLQFLFEYFSETQRNKGNFPGRFSGRQFSNSRSEMNVSTLELGDSALYLCASRTGSDTQYFGPGTRLTVL.